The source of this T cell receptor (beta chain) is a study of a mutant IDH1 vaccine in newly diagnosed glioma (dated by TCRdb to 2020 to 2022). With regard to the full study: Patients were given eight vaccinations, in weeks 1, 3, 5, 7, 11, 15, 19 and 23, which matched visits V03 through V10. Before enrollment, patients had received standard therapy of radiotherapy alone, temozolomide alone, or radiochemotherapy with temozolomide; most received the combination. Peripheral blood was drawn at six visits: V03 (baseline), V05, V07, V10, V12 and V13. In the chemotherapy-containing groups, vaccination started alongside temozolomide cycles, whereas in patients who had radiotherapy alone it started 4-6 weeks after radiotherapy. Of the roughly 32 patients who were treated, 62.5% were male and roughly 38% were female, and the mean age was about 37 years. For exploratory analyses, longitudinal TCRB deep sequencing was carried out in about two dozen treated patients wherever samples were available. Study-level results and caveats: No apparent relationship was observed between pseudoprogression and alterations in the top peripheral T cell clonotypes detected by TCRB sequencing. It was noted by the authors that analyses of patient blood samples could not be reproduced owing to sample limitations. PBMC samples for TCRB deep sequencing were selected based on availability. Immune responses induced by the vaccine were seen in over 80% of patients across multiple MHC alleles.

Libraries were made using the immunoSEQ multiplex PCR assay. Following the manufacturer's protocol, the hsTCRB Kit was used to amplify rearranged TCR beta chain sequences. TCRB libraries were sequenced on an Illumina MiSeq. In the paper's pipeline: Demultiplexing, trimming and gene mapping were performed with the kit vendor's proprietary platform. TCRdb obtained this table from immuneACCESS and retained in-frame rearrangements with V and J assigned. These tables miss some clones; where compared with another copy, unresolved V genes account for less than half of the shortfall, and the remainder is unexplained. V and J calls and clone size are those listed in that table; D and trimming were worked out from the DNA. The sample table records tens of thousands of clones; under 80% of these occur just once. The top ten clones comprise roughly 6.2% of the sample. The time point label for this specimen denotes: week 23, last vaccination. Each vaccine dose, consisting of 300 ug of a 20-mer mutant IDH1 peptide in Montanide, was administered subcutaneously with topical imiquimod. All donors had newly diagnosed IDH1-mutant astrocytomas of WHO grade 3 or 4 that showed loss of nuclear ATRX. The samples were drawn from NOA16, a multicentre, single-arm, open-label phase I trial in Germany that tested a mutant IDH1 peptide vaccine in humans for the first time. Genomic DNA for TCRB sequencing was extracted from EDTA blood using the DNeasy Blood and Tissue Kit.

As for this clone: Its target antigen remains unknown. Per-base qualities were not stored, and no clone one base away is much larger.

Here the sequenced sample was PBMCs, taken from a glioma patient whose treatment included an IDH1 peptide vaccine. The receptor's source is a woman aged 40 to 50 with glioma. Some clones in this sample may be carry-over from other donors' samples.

The CDR3 region: CASTLRGRDGYTF. The DNA reads as follows: TGTGCCAGCACCCTCCGGGGGCGGGATGGCTACACCTTC. The chain uses TRBV9 and TRBJ1-2, with TRBD1 tentatively as D gene (6 bases match). CDR1 and CDR2 are read off the germline V gene as SGDLS and YYNGEE. From cysteine to phenylalanine, the CDR3 is 13 amino acids long. The kept DNA is CDR3 alone, 39 bases in frame from the first base. V is shortened by 6 bases, J by 6 bases, and the region joining them spans 15 bases.